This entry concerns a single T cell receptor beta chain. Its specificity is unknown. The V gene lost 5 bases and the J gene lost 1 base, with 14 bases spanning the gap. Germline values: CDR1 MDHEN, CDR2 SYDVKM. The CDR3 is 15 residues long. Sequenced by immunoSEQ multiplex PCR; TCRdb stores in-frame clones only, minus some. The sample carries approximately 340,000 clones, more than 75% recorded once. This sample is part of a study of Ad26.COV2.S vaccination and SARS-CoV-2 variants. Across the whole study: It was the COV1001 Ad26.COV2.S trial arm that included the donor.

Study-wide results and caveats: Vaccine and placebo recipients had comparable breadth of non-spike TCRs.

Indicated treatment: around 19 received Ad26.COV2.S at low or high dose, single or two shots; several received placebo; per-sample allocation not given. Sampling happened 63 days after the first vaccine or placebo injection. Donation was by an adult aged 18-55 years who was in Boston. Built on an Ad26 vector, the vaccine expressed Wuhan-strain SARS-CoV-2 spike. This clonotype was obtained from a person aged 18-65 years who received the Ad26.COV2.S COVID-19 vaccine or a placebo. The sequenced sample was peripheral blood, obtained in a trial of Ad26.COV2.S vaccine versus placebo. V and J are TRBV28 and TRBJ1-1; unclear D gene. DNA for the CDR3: TGTGCCAGCAGTCCCCGAAGGATTGCGAACACTGAAGCTTTCTTT. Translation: CASSPRRIANTEAFF.